The text below deals with one T cell receptor (beta chain). The data are from a study of OX40 agonist ivuxolimab in advanced cancers. Germline assignment: CDR1 MNHNS and CDR2 SASEGT. V lost 8 bases, J lost 4 bases, and 5 bases lay in between. This CDR3 has 10 residues. Data came from immunoSEQ multiplex PCR; TCRdb stores just in-frame clones and leaves some out. The top ten clones hold over 1.5% of a sample with tens of thousands of clones, approximately 84% of them seen once. The sequencing here drew on CD4+ or CD8+ T cells sorted from blood, taken in a trial of the OX40 agonist ivuxolimab. The chain combines TRBV6-1 with TRBJ2-5; D ambiguous. The clonotype was recovered from an adult with an advanced solid tumor such as melanoma, head and neck, liver or kidney cancer. The CDR3 reads CASLRETQYF. CDR3 DNA sequence: TGTGCCAGCCTGAGAGAGACCCAGTACTTC.